Listed here is a single TCR beta chain. These data come from a study of cytomegalovirus exposure and HLA in healthy donors. The PCR contained 60 Vbeta and 13 Jbeta primers. The protocol was immunoSEQ multiplex PCR, while the TCRdb copy is restricted to in-frame clones and leaves out a portion. Listed are some 110,000 clones; about 6.8% falls within the top ten. The TCR originated in a man aged 40-49 years in good health and CMV-seropositive. The sample was PBMCs.

The chain's CDR3 is CASSLAGQGLDTQYF. The CDR3, as DNA: TGTGCCAGCAGCTTAGCGGGACAGGGTTTAGATACGCAGTATTTT. V and J are TRBV7-8 and TRBJ2-3, with 9 bases fitting TRBD1. CDR1 SGHVS and CDR2 FQNEAQ come from the germline V gene. V gave up 0 bases and J gave up 5 bases; unmatched junction bases: 3. There are 15 residues in the CDR3.